This entry describes one TCR beta chain. What it binds is not known. TCRdb's copy holds only in-frame clones and misses some; the assay was immunoSEQ multiplex PCR. In the table there are roughly 130,000 clones, 88% of which are singletons. Germline lookup yields CDR1 MNHEY and CDR2 SVGAGI. The CDR3 has 13 amino acids. Trimming pared 6 bases from V and 7 bases from J, leaving 16 bases between. These data originate in a study of T cell responses to AZD1222 COVID-19 vaccine. General study points: CD4 TCRs associated with vaccination spanned spike, dominating at 160-218 and 743-854. Sampling that yielded the repertoires occurred only after the peak T cell response. Close to half of spike-specific TCRs reportedly recognize unmutated variant regions. Donors were chiefly white British, with a greater number of females, and clonal diversity was perhaps underestimated.

The rearrangement uses TRBV6-5 and TRBJ2-7; maybe TRBD1 (7 bases). The input for sequencing was peripheral blood, taken on day 0 of AZD1222 vaccination. This clonotype was sampled from an adult in good health. The CDR3 sequence is CASRHTGAGEQYF. The CDR3 region has the DNA TGTGCCAGCAGACATACAGGGGCGGGGGAGCAGTACTTC.